The source of this T cell receptor beta chain is a study of T cell responses to AZD1222 COVID-19 vaccine. Study summary: Researchers grouped second doses given at about 4 or about 12 weeks into one pool.

About this clone itself: Antigen: not known.

Assay: immunoSEQ multiplex PCR; the TCRdb copy retains only in-frame clones and omits some. The repertoire includes tens of thousands of clones, 60% to 80% of them detected once, and around 20% sits in the top ten. Study conclusions and caveats: Spike-wide vaccine-associated CD4 TCRs dominated at 160-218 and 743-854. Compared with day 0, the breadth and depth of the Spike-specific TCR repertoire rose significantly after two doses of AZD1222. Only five to seven individuals given AZD1222 were seropositive at baseline.

The CDR3 sequence is 13 residues long. The germline V gene has CDR1 MRHNA and CDR2 SNTAGT. V was cut by 2 bases and J by 8 bases, with 10 bases left in between. The chain is built from TRBV6-4 and TRBJ2-1; D uncertain. Material: peripheral blood, obtained on day 0 of AZD1222 vaccination. The sequence derives from an adult in good health. The CDR3: CASSDPPYDEQFF. DNA of the CDR3: TGTGCCAGCAGTGACCCTCCTTATGATGAGCAGTTCTTC.